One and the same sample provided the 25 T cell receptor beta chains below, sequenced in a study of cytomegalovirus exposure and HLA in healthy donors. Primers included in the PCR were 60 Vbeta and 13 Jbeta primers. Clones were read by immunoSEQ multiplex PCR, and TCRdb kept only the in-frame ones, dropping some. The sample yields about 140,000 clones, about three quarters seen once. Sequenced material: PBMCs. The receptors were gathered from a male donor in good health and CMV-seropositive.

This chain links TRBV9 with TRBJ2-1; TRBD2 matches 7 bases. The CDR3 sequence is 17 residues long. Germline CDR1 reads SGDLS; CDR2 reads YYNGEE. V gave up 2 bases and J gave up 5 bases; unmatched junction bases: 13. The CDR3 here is CASSVGLADSANNEQFF. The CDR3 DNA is TGTGCCAGCAGCGTTGGGCTAGCGGACTCGGCGAACAATGAGCAGTTCTTC.

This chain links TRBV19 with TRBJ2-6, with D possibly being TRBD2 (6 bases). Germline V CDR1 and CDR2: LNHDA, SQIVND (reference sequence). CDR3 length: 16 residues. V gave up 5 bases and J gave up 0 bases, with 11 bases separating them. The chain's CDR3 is CASSGRGGSGANVLTF. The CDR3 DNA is TGTGCCAGTAGTGGTCGGGGAGGCTCTGGGGCCAACGTCCTGACTTTC. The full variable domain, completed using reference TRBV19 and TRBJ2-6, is DGGITQSPKYLFRKEGQNVTLSCEQNLNHDAMYWYRQDPGQGLRLIYYSQIVNDFQKGDIAEGYSVSREKKESFPLTVTSAQKNPTAFYLCASSGRGGSGANVLTFGAGSRLTVL.

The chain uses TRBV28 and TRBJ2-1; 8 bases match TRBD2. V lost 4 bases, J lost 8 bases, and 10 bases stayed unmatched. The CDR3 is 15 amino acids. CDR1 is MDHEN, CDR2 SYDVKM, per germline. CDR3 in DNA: TGTGCCAGCAGTTCCATAGCGGGAACGAGTGATGAGCAGTTCTTC. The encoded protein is CASSSIAGTSDEQFF.

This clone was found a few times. CDR3 amino acids: CASSQALGGQPQHF. The CDR3 DNA follows: TGCGCCAGCAGCCAAGCCTTGGGGGGGCAGCCCCAGCATTTT. The V and J genes are TRBV4-3 and TRBJ1-5; perhaps TRBD1 as D (5 bases). Trimming cost V 1 base and J 7 bases, with 11 bases left between them. CDR1 is LGHNA and CDR2 is YSLEER in the germline V gene. The CDR3 totals 14 residues.

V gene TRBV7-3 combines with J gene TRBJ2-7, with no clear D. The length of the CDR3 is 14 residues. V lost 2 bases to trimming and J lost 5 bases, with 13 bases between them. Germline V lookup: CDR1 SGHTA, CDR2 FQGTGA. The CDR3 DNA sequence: TGTGCCAGCAGCTTAGTGCCGGGTGCAGACGAGCAGTACTTC. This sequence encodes CASSLVPGADEQYF.

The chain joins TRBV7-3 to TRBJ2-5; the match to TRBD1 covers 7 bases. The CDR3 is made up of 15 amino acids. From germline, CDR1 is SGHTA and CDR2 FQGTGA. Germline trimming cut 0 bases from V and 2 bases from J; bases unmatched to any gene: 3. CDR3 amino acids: CASSLTGTAQETQYF. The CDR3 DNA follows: TGTGCCAGCAGCTTAACAGGGACAGCTCAAGAGACCCAGTACTTC.

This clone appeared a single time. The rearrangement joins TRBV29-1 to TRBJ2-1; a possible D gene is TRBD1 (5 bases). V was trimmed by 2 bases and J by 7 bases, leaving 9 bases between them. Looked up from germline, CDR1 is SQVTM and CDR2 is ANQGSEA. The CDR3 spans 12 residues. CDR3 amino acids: CSVEPGMNEQFF. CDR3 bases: TGCAGCGTTGAACCAGGGATGAATGAGCAGTTCTTC.

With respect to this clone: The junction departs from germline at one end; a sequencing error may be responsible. DNA of the CDR3: TGTTCCAGCAGCTTAGAAAGGTCTCGGGGGACTGAAGCTTTCTTT. The encoded protein is CSSSLERSRGTEAFF. V is TRBV7-9 and J is TRBJ1-1; D is possibly TRBD1 (5 bases). The germline V gene has CDR1 SEHNR and CDR2 FQNEAQ (reference sequence). CDR3 length: 15 residues. The whole variable domain, filled in from reference TRBV7-9 and TRBJ1-1, reads DTGVSQNPRHKITKRGQNVTFRCDPISEHNRLYWYRQTLGQGPEFLTYFQNEAQLEKSRLLSDRFSAERPKGSFSTLEIQRTEQGDSAMYLCSSSLERSRGTEAFFGQGTRLTVV.

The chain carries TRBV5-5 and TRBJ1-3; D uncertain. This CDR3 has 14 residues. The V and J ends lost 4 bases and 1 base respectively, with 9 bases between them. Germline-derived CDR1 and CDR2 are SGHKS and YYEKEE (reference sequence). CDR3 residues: CASSHQKSGNTIYF. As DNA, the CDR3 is TGTGCCAGCAGCCATCAGAAATCTGGAAACACCATATATTTT. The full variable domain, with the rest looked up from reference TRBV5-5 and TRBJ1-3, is DAGVTQSPTHLIKTRGQQVTLRCSPISGHKSVSWYQQVLGQGPQFIFQYYEKEERGRGNFPDRFSARQFPNYSSELNVNALLLGDSALYLCASSHQKSGNTIYFGEGSWLTVV.

CDR3 coding DNA: TGTGCCAGCAGCCTGCCGACGGCCGGCCGGGTCGAGCAGTACTTC. It encodes CASSLPTAGRVEQYF. The chain carries TRBV7-3 and TRBJ2-7; D not resolved. This CDR3 has 15 residues. CDR1 is SGHTA and CDR2 is FQGTGA in the germline V gene. Trimming cost V 5 bases and J 6 bases, with 20 bases left between them.

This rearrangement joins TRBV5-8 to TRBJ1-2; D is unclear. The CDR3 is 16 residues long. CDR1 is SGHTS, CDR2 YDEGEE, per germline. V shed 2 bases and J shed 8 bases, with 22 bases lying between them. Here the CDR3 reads CASSFTTPGGREGYTF. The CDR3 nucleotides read TGTGCCAGCAGCTTTACTACCCCGGGAGGTCGCGAAGGCTACACCTTC.

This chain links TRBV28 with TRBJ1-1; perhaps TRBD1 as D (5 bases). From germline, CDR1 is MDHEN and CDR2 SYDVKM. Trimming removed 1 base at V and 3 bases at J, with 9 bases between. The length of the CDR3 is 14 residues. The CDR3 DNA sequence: TGTGCCAGCAGTTTATCTCGGGGGTACACTGAAGCTTTCTTT. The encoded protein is CASSLSRGYTEAFF.

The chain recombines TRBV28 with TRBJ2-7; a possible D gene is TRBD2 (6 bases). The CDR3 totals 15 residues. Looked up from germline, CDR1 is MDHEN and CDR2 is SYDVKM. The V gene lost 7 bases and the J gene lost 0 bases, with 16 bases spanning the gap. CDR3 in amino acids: CASNTEGGISYEQYF. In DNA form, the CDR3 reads TGTGCCAGCAATACTGAGGGAGGTATCTCCTACGAGCAGTACTTC.

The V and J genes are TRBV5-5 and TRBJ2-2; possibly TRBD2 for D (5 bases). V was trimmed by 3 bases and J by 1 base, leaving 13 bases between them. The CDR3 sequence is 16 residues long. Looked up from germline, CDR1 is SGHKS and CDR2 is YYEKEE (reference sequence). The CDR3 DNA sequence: TGTGCCAGCAGCTCCGACGGGATCAAGAACACCGGGGAGCTGTTTTTT. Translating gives CASSSDGIKNTGELFF.

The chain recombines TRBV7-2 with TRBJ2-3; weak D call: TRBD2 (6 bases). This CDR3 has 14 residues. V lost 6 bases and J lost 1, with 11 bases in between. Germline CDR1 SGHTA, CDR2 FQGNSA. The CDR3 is CASSRRACTDTQYF. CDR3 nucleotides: TGTGCCAGCAGTCGGAGGGCCTGCACAGATACGCAGTATTTT.

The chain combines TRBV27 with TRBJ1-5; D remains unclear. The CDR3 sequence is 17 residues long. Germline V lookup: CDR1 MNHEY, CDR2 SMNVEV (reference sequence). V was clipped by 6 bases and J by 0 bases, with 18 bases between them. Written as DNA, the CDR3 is TGTGCCAGCAGAATGACTTGGAGCCCTTATAGCAATCAGCCCCAGCATTTT. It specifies CASRMTWSPYSNQPQHF.

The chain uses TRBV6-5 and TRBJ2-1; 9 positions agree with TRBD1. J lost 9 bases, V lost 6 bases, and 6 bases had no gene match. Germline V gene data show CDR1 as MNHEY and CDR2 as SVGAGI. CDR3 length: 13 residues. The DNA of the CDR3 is TGTGCCAGCAGAGGCACAGGGGGCTTTGAGCAGTTCTTC. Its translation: CASRGTGGFEQFF.

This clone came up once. The CDR3 region is CASSLALPGGSIYYEQYF. Here the CDR3 DNA reads TGTGCCAGCAGCTTAGCCCTCCCGGGGGGCAGCATCTACTACGAGCAGTACTTC. The chain has TRBV11-2 and TRBJ2-7, with TRBD2 as a possible D gene (7 bases). Per germline, CDR1 SGHAT and CDR2 FQNNGV. The CDR3 consists of 18 residues. V lost 1 base, J lost 3 bases, and 22 bases lay in between.

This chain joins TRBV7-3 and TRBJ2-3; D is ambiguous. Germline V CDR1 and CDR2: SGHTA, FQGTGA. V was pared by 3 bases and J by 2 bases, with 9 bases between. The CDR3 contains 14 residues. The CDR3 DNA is TGTGCCAGCAGCTTGAGCAGGTCCACAGATACGCAGTATTTT. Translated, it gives CASSLSRSTDTQYF. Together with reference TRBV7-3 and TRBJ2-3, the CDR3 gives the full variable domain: GAGVSQTPSNKVTEKGKYVELRCDPISGHTALYWYRQSLGQGPEFLIYFQGTGAADDSGLPNDRFFAVRPEGSVSTLKIQRTERGDSAVYLCASSLSRSTDTQYFGPGTRLTVL.

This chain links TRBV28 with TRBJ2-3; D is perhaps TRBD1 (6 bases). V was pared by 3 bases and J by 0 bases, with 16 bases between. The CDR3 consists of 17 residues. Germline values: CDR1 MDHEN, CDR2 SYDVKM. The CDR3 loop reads CASSFDRRLTSTDTQYF. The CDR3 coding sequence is TGTGCCAGCAGTTTTGACAGGCGACTAACTAGCACAGATACGCAGTATTTT.

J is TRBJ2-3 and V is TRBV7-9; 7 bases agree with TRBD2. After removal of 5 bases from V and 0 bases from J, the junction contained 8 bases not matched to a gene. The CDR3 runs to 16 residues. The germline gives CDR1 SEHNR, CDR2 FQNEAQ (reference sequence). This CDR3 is CASSLGWRGSTDTQYF. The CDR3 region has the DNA TGTGCCAGCAGCCTCGGATGGCGGGGGAGCACAGATACGCAGTATTTT. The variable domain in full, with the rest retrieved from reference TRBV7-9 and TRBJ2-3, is DTGVSQNPRHKITKRGQNVTFRCDPISEHNRLYWYRQTLGQGPEFLTYFQNEAQLEKSRLLSDRFSAERPKGSFSTLEIQRTEQGDSAMYLCASSLGWRGSTDTQYFGPGTRLTVL.

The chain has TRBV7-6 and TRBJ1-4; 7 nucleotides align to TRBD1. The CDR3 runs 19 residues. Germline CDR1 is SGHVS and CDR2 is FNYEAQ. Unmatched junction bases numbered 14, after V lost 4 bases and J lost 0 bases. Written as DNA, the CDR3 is TGTGCCAGCAGCTCCGGCGTGTCGACAGGGAGATCAACTAATGAAAAACTGTTTTTT. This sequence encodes CASSSGVSTGRSTNEKLFF. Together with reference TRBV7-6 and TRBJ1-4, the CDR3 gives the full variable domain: GAGVSQSPRYKVTKRGQDVALRCDPISGHVSLYWYRQALGQGPEFLTYFNYEAQQDKSGLPNDRFSAERPEGSISTLTIQRTEQRDSAMYRCASSSGVSTGRSTNEKLFFGSGTQLSVL.

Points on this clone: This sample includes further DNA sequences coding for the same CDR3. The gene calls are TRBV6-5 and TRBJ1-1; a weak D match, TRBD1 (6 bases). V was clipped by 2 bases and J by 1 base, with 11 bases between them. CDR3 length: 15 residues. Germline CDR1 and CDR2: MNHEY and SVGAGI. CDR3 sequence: CASSYAAGANTEAFF. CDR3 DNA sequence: TGTGCCAGCAGTTACGCGGCAGGGGCGAACACTGAAGCTTTCTTT.

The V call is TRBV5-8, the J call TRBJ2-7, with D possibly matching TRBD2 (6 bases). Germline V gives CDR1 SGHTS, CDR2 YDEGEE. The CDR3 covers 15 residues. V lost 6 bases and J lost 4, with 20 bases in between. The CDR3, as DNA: TGTGCCAGCATCACGCGGGGTAGGTTTCGGTACGAGCAGTACTTC. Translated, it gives CASITRGRFRYEQYF.

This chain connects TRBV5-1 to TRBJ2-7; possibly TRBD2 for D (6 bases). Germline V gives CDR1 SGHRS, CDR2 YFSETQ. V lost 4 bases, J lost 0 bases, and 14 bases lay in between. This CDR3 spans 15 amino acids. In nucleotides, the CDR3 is TGCGCCAGCAGCCACTCCGGGACTTCCTCCTACGAGCAGTACTTC. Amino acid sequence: CASSHSGTSSYEQYF. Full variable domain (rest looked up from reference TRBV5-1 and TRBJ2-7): KAGVTQTPRYLIKTRGQQVTLSCSPISGHRSVSWYQQTPGQGLQFLFEYFSETQRNKGNFPGRFSGRQFSNSRSEMNVSTLELGDSALYLCASSHSGTSSYEQYFGPGTRLTVT.